Listed below are T cell receptor beta chains from one sample, sequenced in a study of blood T cell repertoires in COVID-19. Profiled with immunoSEQ multiplex PCR; TCRdb holds only in-frame clones, not every one. The sample has over 200,000 clones, about 91% seen once. The sample taken for sequencing was peripheral blood. These TCRs come from a man younger than 35 with active or convalescent COVID-19. CDR3s include the opening cysteine and the closing phenylalanine or tryptophan. Each record gives: clone size, J gene, D gene, V gene, CDR3 DNA, CDR3 protein. The D gene is left open where the match is weak. Clone size is stated in some rows and not others, as once, few, many or a class when expanded.

-	TRBJ2-2	TRBD1	TRBV6-4	TGTGCCAGCAGTCCCGGCCCGCAGGGGGCGAACACCGGGGAGCTGTTTTTT	CASSPGPQGANTGELFF
-	TRBJ2-3	-	TRBV3-1/TRBV3-2	TGTGCCAGCAGCCAAGCGGATCTAGCAACAGATACGCAGTATTTT	CASSQADLATDTQYF
-	TRBJ2-5	-	TRBV11-2	TGTGCCAGCAGCGCAAGGACAGTTTTAGAGACCCAGTACTTC	CASSARTVLETQYF
once	TRBJ2-1	-	TRBV14	TGTGCCAGCAGCAAAGCGTATGAGCAGTTCTTC	CASSKAYEQFF
-	TRBJ2-6	-	TRBV7-9	TGTGCCAGCAGCTTTCGAGGTACTAGTGGGTCCTCTGGGGCCAACGTCCTGACTTTC	CASSFRGTSGSSGANVLTF
-	TRBJ1-4	-	TRBV19	TGTGCCAGCCATAACAGCCCTCCTAATGAAAAACTGTTTTTT	CASHNSPPNEKLFF
-	TRBJ2-3	-	TRBV9	TGTGCCAGCAGCGTAGTCCTAGCGAGAGATACGCAGTATTTT	CASSVVLARDTQYF
-	TRBJ1-1	-	TRBV9	TGTGCCAGCAGCGTCCGGACAGATAACACTGAAGCTTTCTTT	CASSVRTDNTEAFF
once	TRBJ2-2	-	TRBV11-3	TGTGCCAGCAGCCTTACCGGGGAGCTGTTTTTT	CASSLTGELFF
-	TRBJ2-7	TRBD2	TRBV7-8	TGTGCCAGCAGCTTAGCGACTAGCGGGGACTCCTACGAGCAGTACTTC	CASSLATSGDSYEQYF
-	TRBJ2-2	TRBD2	TRBV18	TGTGCCAGCTCACCCCAGCGGGAGGTTCCCGGGGAGCTGTTTTTT	CASSPQREVPGELFF
-	TRBJ1-5	-	TRBV12-3/TRBV12-4	TGTGCCAGCAGCCTCGCGGGCAGGGGCCAACATTTT	CASSLAGRGQHF
-	TRBJ2-2	-	TRBV11-2	TGTGCCAGCGAGGTCCATCCCGGGGAGCTGTTTTTT	CASEVHPGELFF
-	TRBJ2-7	TRBD1	TRBV7-7	TGTGCCAGCAGCTTATATCGATATGGACAGGGGCCGGGATCGGACGAGCAGTACTTC	CASSLYRYGQGPGSDEQYF
-	TRBJ1-3	-	TRBV25-1	TGTGCCAGCAGCCCAAATGGAAACACCATATATTTT	CASSPNGNTIYF
-	TRBJ1-5	-	TRBV27	TGTGCCAGCAGTTTATCCCCAGGGAGGCGTCCGCATTTT	CASSLSPGRRPHF
-	TRBJ1-2	-	TRBV5-1	TGCGCCAGCAGCTTGGGTACGGGGGGCGGAGATGGCTACACCTTC	CASSLGTGGGDGYTF
-	TRBJ2-5	-	TRBV28	TGTGCCAGCAGTAACACGCACGAACGGTACTTC	CASSNTHERYF
-	TRBJ1-1	-	TRBV29-1	TGCAGCGTTGCTCAAAGGTTAGCCAACACTGAAGCTTTCTTT	CSVAQRLANTEAFF
once	TRBJ2-3	TRBD2	TRBV7-9	TGTGCCAGCAGCAAAGGGACTAGCGGGAGTCAAGATACGCAGTATTTT	CASSKGTSGSQDTQYF
-	TRBJ2-3	-	TRBV5-6	TGTGCCAGCAGCCCCGAACCCTCGGGAGATACGCAGTATTTT	CASSPEPSGDTQYF
-	TRBJ2-7	TRBD2	TRBV20-1	TGCAGTGCTCGTGGGGGGGGCTCCTACGAGCAGTACTTC	CSARGGGSYEQYF
-	TRBJ1-5	-	TRBV25-1	TGTGCCAGCAGTGACAAGGACAGTAGCAATCAGCCCCAGCATTTT	CASSDKDSSNQPQHF
-	TRBJ1-2	-	TRBV27	TGTGCCAGCAGTGGATTCCAGGACCCGGGGATGAGTCGTGGCTACACCTTC	CASSGFQDPGMSRGYTF
-	TRBJ2-1	TRBD1	TRBV10-2	TGCGCCAGCAGTGAGCCAACCGGACAGGGGGCGGCGTTCTTC	CASSEPTGQGAAFF
-	TRBJ2-2	TRBD2	TRBV6-5	TGTGCCAGCACCGGGGGGGCGCAGATCGGGGAGCTGTTTTTT	CASTGGAQIGELFF
-	TRBJ1-5	TRBD1	TRBV6-6	TGTGCCAGCAGTTACCCCGGGACAGGGCCAGGGGCCCAGCATTTT	CASSYPGTGPGAQHF
few	TRBJ1-2	TRBD1	TRBV3-1/TRBV3-2	TGTGCCAGCAGCCAATCCGGGACAGGGGTGGAGGGCTACACCTTC	CASSQSGTGVEGYTF
-	TRBJ2-7	TRBD2	TRBV7-3	TGTGCCAGCAGCTTAGTGGGACTAGCGGGAGGGGCGAGGTCCTACGAGCAGTACTTC	CASSLVGLAGGARSYEQYF
-	TRBJ1-2	-	TRBV7-2	TGTGCCAGCAGCTTGGACAAGAGGAAAGTGAACTATGGCTACACCTTC	CASSLDKRKVNYGYTF
-	TRBJ1-1	-	TRBV6-1	TGTGCCAGCAGTGAATTATTAGGGGGTGTTTTGAACACTGAAGCTTTCTTT	CASSELLGGVLNTEAFF
-	TRBJ2-1	-	TRBV15	TGTGCCACCAGCAGTAGCCCCTTTAATGAGCAGTTCTTC	CATSSSPFNEQFF
-	TRBJ2-5	TRBD2	TRBV4-1	TGCGCCAGCAGCCCCGTAACTAGCGGTGAAGAGACCCAGTACTTC	CASSPVTSGEETQYF
-	TRBJ1-5	-	TRBV9	TGTGCCAGCAGCGTAGGAGACAGGCCTAATCAGCCCCAGCATTTT	CASSVGDRPNQPQHF
-	TRBJ2-3	TRBD2	TRBV29-1	TGCAGCGTTGAAGGTCCGGGAGGGCCGGGAGATACGCAGTATTTT	CSVEGPGGPGDTQYF
-	TRBJ1-6	TRBD1	TRBV2	TGTGCCAGCAGTGTGACAGGGGACAATTCACCCCTCCACTTT	CASSVTGDNSPLHF
-	TRBJ2-7	TRBD2	TRBV5-4	TGTGCCAGCAGCTTCGGGACTAGCGGTATCTACGAGCAGTACTTC	CASSFGTSGIYEQYF
-	TRBJ2-2	TRBD1	TRBV10-2	TGCGCCAGCAGAGAGGGACAGGCGCCCTACACCGGGGAGCTGTTTTTT	CASREGQAPYTGELFF
-	TRBJ2-1	TRBD2	TRBV7-8	TGTGCCAGCAGCTTATTTGGTCGTTCCGGGGGGACCTACAATGAGCAGTTCTTC	CASSLFGRSGGTYNEQFF